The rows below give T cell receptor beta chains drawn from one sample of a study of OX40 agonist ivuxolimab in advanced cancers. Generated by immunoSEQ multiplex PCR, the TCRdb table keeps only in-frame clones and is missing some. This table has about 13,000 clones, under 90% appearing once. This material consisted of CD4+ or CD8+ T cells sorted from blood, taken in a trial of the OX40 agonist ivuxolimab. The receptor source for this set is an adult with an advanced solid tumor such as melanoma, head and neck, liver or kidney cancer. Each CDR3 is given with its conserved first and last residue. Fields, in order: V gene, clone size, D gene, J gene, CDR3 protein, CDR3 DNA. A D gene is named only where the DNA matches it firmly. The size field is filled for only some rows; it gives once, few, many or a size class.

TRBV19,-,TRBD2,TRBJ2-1,CASSVTSGVPYNEQFF,TGTGCCAGTAGTGTGACTAGCGGGGTACCTTACAATGAGCAGTTCTTC
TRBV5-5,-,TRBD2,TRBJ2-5,CASSEGLAGGTPAQETQYF,TGTGCCAGCAGCGAGGGACTGGCGGGGGGGACCCCAGCCCAAGAGACCCAGTACTTC
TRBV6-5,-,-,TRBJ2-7,CASLGRDTDFYEQYF,TGTGCCAGCCTTGGGCGGGATACCGACTTTTACGAGCAGTACTTC
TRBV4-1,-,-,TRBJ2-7,CASSRLRDNGEQYF,TGCGCCAGCAGCCGCCTCCGGGACAATGGCGAGCAGTACTTC
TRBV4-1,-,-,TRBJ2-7,CASSHEVWDGSYEQYF,TGCGCCAGCAGCCACGAGGTATGGGACGGATCCTACGAGCAGTACTTC
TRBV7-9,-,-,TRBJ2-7,CASSLEGPYEQYF,TGTGCCAGCAGCTTAGAGGGACCGTACGAGCAGTACTTC
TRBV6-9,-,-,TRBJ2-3,CASRISPGGGSKSTDTQYF,TGTGCCAGCAGAATTTCCCCCGGGGGCGGGAGCAAGAGCACAGATACGCAGTATTTT
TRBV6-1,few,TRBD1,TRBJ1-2,CASSEHPTGAPYGYTF,TGTGCCAGCAGTGAACATCCTACAGGGGCCCCCTATGGCTACACCTTC
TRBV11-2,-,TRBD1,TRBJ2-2,CASSLETGEVTGELFF,TGTGCCAGCAGCTTAGAGACAGGGGAGGTCACCGGGGAGCTGTTTTTT
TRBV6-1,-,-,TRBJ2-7,CASSELGPIGEQYF,TGTGCCAGCAGTGAATTAGGACCGATCGGCGAGCAGTACTTC
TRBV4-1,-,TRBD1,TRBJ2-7,CASSQEETGVVYEQYF,TGCGCCAGCAGCCAAGAGGAGACAGGGGTCGTCTACGAGCAGTACTTC
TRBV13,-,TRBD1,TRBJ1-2,CASSAGTGFYGYTF,TGTGCCAGCAGCGCCGGGACAGGGTTCTATGGCTACACCTTC
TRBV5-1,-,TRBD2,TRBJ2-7,CASSLFYGGYFYEQYF,TGCGCCAGCAGCTTATTCTACGGGGGGTATTTCTACGAGCAGTACTTC
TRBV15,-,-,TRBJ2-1,CATSIPLTGPMTASYNEQFF,TGTGCCACCAGCATCCCCCTTACGGGGCCGATGACCGCCTCCTACAATGAGCAGTTCTTC
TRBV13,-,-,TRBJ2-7,CASSPPVSGSTYEQYF,TGTGCCAGCAGCCCACCTGTGAGCGGGTCTACCTACGAGCAGTACTTC
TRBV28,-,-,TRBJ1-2,CASSPQGFYGYTF,TGTGCCAGCAGCCCCCAGGGGTTCTATGGCTACACCTTC
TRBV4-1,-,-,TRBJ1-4,CASSQLQGYNEKLFF,TGCGCCAGCAGCCAACTACAGGGTTATAATGAAAAACTGTTTTTT
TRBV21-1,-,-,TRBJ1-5,CASSNPVGKHQPQHF,TGTGCCAGCAGCAACCCGGTGGGTAAGCATCAGCCCCAGCATTTT
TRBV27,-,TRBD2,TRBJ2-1,CASSFLAPTSGGYNEQFF,TGTGCCAGCAGTTTTCTTGCCCCAACTAGCGGAGGCTACAATGAGCAGTTCTTC
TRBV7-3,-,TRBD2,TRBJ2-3,CASSPGGGVTDTQYF,TGTGCCAGCAGCCCGGGTGGGGGGGTCACAGATACGCAGTATTTT
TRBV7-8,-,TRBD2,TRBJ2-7,CASSLALGLAGTYEQYF,TGTGCCAGCAGCTTAGCCCTAGGACTAGCGGGAACCTACGAGCAGTACTTC
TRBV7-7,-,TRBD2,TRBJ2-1,CASSPTSGTPYNEQFF,TGTGCTAGCAGCCCGACTAGCGGGACACCTTACAATGAGCAGTTCTTC
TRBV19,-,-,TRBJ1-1,CASSSQGNTEAFF,TGTGCCAGTAGTTCTCAGGGGAACACTGAAGCTTTCTTT
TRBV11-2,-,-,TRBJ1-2,CASSLEPTDGYTF,TGTGCCAGCAGCTTAGAACCCACAGATGGCTACACCTTC
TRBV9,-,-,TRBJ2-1,CASSASWNEQFF,TGTGCCAGCAGCGCGAGCTGGAATGAGCAGTTCTTC
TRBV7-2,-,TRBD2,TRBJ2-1,CASSKTSGRHNEQFF,TGTGCCAGCAGCAAGACTAGCGGGAGGCATAATGAGCAGTTCTTC
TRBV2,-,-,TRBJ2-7,CASSSGHFPYEQYF,TGTGCCAGCAGTTCAGGACACTTCCCCTACGAGCAGTACTTC
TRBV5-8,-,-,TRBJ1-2,CASSLIYGYTF,TGTGCCAGCAGCTTGATCTATGGCTACACCTTC
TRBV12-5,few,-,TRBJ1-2,CASGLGVANYGYTF,TGTGCTAGTGGTTTGGGCGTAGCTAACTATGGCTACACCTTC
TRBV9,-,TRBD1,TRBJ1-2,CASSLGQGVSYGYTF,TGTGCCAGCAGCCTGGGACAGGGGGTTTCCTATGGCTACACCTTC
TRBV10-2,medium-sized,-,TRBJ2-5,CASNDLQETQYF,TGCGCCAGCAACGACCTCCAAGAGACCCAGTACTTC
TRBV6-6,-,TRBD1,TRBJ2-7,CASSLPRDRLSYEQYF,TGTGCCAGCAGCCTTCCCAGGGACAGGTTGTCCTACGAGCAGTACTTC
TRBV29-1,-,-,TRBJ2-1,CSVVSPQHHYNEQFF,TGCAGCGTTGTCTCCCCCCAGCATCATTACAATGAGCAGTTCTTC
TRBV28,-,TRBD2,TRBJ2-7,CASSPWEGLVYEQYF,TGTGCCAGCAGTCCGTGGGAGGGACTAGTCTACGAGCAGTACTTC
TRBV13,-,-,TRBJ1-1,CATLTVGTEAFF,TGTGCCACCCTGACAGTGGGCACTGAAGCTTTCTTT
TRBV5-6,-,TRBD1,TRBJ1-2,CASSFGTGGYTF,TGTGCCAGCAGCTTCGGGACAGGCGGCTACACCTTC
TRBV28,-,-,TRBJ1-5,CASIKTGEIGNQPQHF,TGTGCCAGCATTAAGACGGGCGAAATAGGCAATCAGCCCCAGCATTTT
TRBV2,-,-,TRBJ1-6,CASSPGLYNSPLHF,TGTGCCAGCAGCCCGGGACTTTATAATTCACCCCTCCACTTT
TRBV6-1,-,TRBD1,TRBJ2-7,CASTVLGQIANEQYF,TGTGCCAGCACAGTATTGGGACAGATAGCCAACGAGCAGTACTTC
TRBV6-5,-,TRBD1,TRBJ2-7,CASMGPRGYYEQYF,TGTGCCAGCATGGGCCCCAGGGGGTACTACGAGCAGTACTTC
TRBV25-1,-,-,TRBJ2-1,CASSEGRGEQFF,TGTGCCAGCAGTGAGGGGCGGGGTGAGCAGTTCTTC
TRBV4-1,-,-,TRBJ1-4,CASRGSGREKLFF,TGCGCCAGCAGGGGATCGGGGAGAGAAAAACTGTTTTTT
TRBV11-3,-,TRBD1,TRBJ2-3,CASSLATRQGGTDTQYF,TGTGCCAGCAGCTTAGCGACAAGACAGGGTGGGACAGATACGCAGTATTTT
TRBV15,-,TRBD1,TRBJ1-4,CATSRDRDSNEKLFF,TGTGCCACCAGCAGAGACCGGGACAGTAATGAAAAACTGTTTTTT
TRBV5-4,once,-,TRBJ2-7,CASSLGYEQYF,TGTGCCAGCAGCTTGGGCTACGAGCAGTACTTC
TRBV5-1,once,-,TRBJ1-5,CASSLGLVSNQPQHF,TGCGCCAGCAGCTTGGGACTGGTGAGCAATCAGCCCCAGCATTTT
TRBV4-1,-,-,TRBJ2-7,CASSQDKENPYEQYF,TGCGCCAGCAGCCAAGACAAGGAGAACCCCTACGAGCAGTACTTC
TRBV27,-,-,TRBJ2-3,CASSFWTGSSTDTQYF,TGTGCCAGCAGTTTTTGGACGGGGTCTAGCACAGATACGCAGTATTTT
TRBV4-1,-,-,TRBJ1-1,CASSQPGESTEAFF,TGCGCCAGCAGCCAACCGGGGGAGTCTACTGAAGCTTTCTTT